A selection of T cell receptor beta chains follows, all from one sample in a study of cytomegalovirus exposure and HLA in healthy donors. Method: immunoSEQ multiplex PCR; TCRdb's copy keeps in-frame clones and lacks some. Found here are around 300,000 clones, approximately 85% of them singletons; the top ten hold around 0.96%. Sequencing used PBMCs. These receptors all come from a man in his thirties or forties in good health and CMV-seronegative. The CDR3 runs from the conserved cysteine through the conserved F or W.

V gene	J gene	CDR3 protein
TRBV6-5	TRBJ1-4	CASNGDRGNEKLFF
TRBV18	TRBJ2-7	CASSPSTPLDEQYF
TRBV4-3	TRBJ2-5	CASSPIGGPLPQYF
TRBV28	TRBJ1-2	CASSFFQFWDGTGEFGYTF
TRBV28	TRBJ2-7	CASSRTGALSYEQYF
TRBV29-1	TRBJ2-2	CSVNTKSNTGELFF
TRBV7-2	TRBJ1-5	CASSSREGSNQPQHF
TRBV29-1	TRBJ2-2	CSVLLWDRTNTGELFF
TRBV6-6	TRBJ2-3	CASSPPYGGSDTQYF
TRBV2	TRBJ1-6	CASSEGSLSSYNSPLHF
TRBV10-2	TRBJ2-7	CASSESDSHEQYF
TRBV5-5	TRBJ1-5	CASSPGTGVSNQPQHF
TRBV9	TRBJ2-3	CASRAETGTDTQYF
TRBV6-5	TRBJ1-6	CASSYLGHPGSPLHF